This T cell receptor (beta chain) is drawn from a study of a mutant IDH1 vaccine in newly diagnosed glioma. As for the study in general: In the visit schedule, V12 fell in week 35, while V13 fell in week 47.

Specified time point: week 35, safety follow-up. Doses of 300 ug of mutant IDH1 20-mer peptide were given with topical imiquimod. Newly diagnosed WHO grade 3 or 4 IDH1-mutant, ATRX-lost astrocytomas were identified in the donors. A word on this clone: No antigen is known for it.

V dropped 6 bases and J dropped 1; count of bases not matched to a gene: 7. Germline V gives CDR1 WSHSY, CDR2 SAAADI. This CDR3 is 15 amino acids long. The assay was immunoSEQ multiplex PCR, and TCRdb's table has in-frame clones only and misses some. The repertoire holds roughly 64,000 clones, with around 74% as singletons. The material sequenced was PBMCs, taken from a glioma patient whose treatment included an IDH1 peptide vaccine. The origin of this receptor is a man in his forties or fifties with glioma. V and J are TRBV10-2 and TRBJ2-3; 7 positions agree with TRBD2. In DNA form, the CDR3 reads TGCGCCAGCAGAGTAGCGAGCGGGGGCACAGATACGCAGTATTTT. Protein product: CASRVASGGTDTQYF.